Below, one T cell receptor beta chain is given with its context. Antigen: not known. UMIs with a 6-nucleotide sample barcode were added by template switching. TCRdb re-called the 5' RACE reads; one entry per CDR3 protein, DNA not given. The table for this sample gives around 150,000 distinct CDR3 sequences. This record comes from a study of monozygotic twins with inflammatory bowel disease. Study-level points and caveats: Support was lacking for any single strong IBD-associated signal or clonotype. Healthy twins showed more clonotype sharing with others than IBD patients, especially patients with disease activity. Variability in patient repertoires may have come partly from differing immunosuppressive treatments.

The CDR3 totals 15 residues. Germline CDR1 reads KGHSH; CDR2 reads LQKENI. The chain has TRBV18 and TRBJ2-1; the D gene TCRdb calls, TRBD2, cannot be checked with no DNA. This TCR was sampled from a human donor with ulcerative colitis or Crohn's disease, or a healthy co-twin of an affected twin (not recorded which). The material sequenced was blood. This CDR3 reads CASSPRLAGDNEQFF. The full variable domain, in which reference TRBV18 and TRBJ2-1 provide the parts outside the CDR3, is NAGVMQNPRHLVRRRGQEARLRCSPMKGHSHVYWYRQLPEEGLKFMVYLQKENIIDESGMPKERFSAEFPKEGPSILRIQQVVRGDSAAYFCASSPRLAGDNEQFFGPGTRLTVL.